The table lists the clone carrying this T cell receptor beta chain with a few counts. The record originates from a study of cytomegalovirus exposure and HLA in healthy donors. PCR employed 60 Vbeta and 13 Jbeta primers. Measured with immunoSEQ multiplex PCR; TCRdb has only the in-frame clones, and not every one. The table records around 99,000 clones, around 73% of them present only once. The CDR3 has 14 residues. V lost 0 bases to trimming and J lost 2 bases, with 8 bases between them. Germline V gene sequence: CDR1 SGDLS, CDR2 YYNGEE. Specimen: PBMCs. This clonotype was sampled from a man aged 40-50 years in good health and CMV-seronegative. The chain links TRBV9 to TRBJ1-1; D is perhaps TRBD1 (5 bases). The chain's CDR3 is CASSVVTANTEAFF. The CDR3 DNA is TGTGCCAGCAGCGTAGTGACAGCCAACACTGAAGCTTTCTTT.